This T cell receptor (beta chain) is from a study of a mutant IDH1 vaccine in newly diagnosed glioma. Regarding time point: baseline, week 1 (first vaccination visit). Regarding treatment: pre-vaccination baseline after standard-of-care therapy. The repertoire was sequenced with immunoSEQ multiplex PCR; TCRdb's copy has only in-frame clones and lacks some. Of about 51,000 clones in the sample, around three quarters were seen once. General study results and limits: Among all patients, vaccine-induced immune responses occurred in roughly 93%.

Points on this clone: As yet, its antigen is unknown.

This TCR derives from a woman between 35 and 50 years old with glioma. The starting material was PBMCs, obtained from a glioma patient treated with radiotherapy, temozolomide or both.

For the CDR3, the DNA is TGCGCCAGCAGTGAGTCCGGACGAACAGATACGCAGTATTTT. It is translated as CASSESGRTDTQYF. The V gene is TRBV10-1, the J gene TRBJ2-3; D unclear. The CDR3 totals 14 residues. Trimming removed 0 bases at V and 3 bases at J, with 7 bases between. Germline CDR1 WNHNN, CDR2 SYGVQD (reference sequence).